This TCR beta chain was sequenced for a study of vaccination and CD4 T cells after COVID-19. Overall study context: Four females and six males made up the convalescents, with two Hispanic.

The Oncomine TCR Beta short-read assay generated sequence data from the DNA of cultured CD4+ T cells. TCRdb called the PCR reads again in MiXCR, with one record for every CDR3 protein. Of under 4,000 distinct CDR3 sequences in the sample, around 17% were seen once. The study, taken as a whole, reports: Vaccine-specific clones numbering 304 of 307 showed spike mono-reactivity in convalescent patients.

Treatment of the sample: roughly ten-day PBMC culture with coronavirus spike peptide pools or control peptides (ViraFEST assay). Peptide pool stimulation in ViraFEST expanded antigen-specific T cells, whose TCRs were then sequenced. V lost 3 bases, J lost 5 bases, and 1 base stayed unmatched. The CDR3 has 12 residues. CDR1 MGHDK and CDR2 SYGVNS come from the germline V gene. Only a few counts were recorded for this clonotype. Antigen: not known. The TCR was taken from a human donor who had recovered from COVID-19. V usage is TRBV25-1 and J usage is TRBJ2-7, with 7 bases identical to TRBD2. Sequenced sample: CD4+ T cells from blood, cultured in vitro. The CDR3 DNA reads TGTGCCAGCAGTGAGCGGGGGAACGAGCAGTACTTC. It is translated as CASSERGNEQYF.